This TCR beta chain was obtained from a study of response to subunit inactivated influenza vaccine. This CDR3 has 16 amino acids. Per the germline V gene, CDR1 is SGHTA and CDR2 is FQGNSA. Trimming pared 2 bases from V and 2 bases from J, leaving 14 bases between. TCRdb used MiXCR to reprocess the RT-PCR reads, holding one entry per CDR3 protein. Among under 800,000 distinct CDR3 sequences, 11% to 15% were seen once, and the ten largest hold 5.5% to 8%. This clonotype was counted many times. The chain carries TRBV7-2 and TRBJ2-3; no clear D gene. Source: PBMCs from blood, taken 14 to 15 days before vaccination. This TCR was sampled from a man aged 45-65 years who received an inactivated influenza vaccine. CDR3 loop: CASSLSPVKHTDTQYF. The CDR3 DNA is TGTGCCAGCAGCTTAAGCCCGGTCAAGCACACAGATACGCAGTATTTT.